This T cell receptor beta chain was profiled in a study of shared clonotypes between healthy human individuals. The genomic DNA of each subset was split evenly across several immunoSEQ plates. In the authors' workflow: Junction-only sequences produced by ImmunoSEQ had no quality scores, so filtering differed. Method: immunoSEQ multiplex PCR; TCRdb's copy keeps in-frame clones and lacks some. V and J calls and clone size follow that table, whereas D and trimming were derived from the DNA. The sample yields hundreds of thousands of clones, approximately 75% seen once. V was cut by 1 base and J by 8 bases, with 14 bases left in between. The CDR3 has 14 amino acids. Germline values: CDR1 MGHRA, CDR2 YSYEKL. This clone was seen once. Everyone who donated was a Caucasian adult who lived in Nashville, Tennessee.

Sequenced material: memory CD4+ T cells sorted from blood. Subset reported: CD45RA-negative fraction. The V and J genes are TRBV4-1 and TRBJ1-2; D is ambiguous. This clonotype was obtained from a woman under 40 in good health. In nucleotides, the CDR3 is TGCGCCAGCAGCCAAGTAATGAGGGCATGGGGCTACACCTTC. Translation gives CASSQVMRAWGYTF.